This T cell receptor beta chain was documented in a study of T cells after yellow fever vaccination. Study outcomes and limitations: Subsequent booster samples again held most clones from primary vaccination (96% CD4, 85% to 90% CD8).

CDR1 and CDR2 (germline): DFQATT, SNEGSKA (reference sequence). The CDR3 is made up of 16 amino acids. Losses at the gene ends were 1 base for V and 3 bases for J; bases not matched to a gene: 8. TCRdb reprocessed the 5' RACE reads via MiXCR and lists one record per CDR3 protein. The sample consists of 300,000 to 400,000 distinct CDR3 sequences, about 8.7% of them appearing once. This clonotype came up a few times. Its antigen is not known. The material sequenced was PBMCs, taken on the day of the first yellow fever vaccination. The chain carries TRBV20-1 and TRBJ2-1; 8 nucleotides line up with TRBD1. The TCR sequence derives from a man younger than 35 who received the YFV17D yellow fever vaccine. CDR3 residues: CSARVPGQGVYNEQFF. The CDR3 DNA sequence: TGCAGTGCTAGAGTCCCTGGACAGGGAGTCTACAATGAGCAGTTCTTC.